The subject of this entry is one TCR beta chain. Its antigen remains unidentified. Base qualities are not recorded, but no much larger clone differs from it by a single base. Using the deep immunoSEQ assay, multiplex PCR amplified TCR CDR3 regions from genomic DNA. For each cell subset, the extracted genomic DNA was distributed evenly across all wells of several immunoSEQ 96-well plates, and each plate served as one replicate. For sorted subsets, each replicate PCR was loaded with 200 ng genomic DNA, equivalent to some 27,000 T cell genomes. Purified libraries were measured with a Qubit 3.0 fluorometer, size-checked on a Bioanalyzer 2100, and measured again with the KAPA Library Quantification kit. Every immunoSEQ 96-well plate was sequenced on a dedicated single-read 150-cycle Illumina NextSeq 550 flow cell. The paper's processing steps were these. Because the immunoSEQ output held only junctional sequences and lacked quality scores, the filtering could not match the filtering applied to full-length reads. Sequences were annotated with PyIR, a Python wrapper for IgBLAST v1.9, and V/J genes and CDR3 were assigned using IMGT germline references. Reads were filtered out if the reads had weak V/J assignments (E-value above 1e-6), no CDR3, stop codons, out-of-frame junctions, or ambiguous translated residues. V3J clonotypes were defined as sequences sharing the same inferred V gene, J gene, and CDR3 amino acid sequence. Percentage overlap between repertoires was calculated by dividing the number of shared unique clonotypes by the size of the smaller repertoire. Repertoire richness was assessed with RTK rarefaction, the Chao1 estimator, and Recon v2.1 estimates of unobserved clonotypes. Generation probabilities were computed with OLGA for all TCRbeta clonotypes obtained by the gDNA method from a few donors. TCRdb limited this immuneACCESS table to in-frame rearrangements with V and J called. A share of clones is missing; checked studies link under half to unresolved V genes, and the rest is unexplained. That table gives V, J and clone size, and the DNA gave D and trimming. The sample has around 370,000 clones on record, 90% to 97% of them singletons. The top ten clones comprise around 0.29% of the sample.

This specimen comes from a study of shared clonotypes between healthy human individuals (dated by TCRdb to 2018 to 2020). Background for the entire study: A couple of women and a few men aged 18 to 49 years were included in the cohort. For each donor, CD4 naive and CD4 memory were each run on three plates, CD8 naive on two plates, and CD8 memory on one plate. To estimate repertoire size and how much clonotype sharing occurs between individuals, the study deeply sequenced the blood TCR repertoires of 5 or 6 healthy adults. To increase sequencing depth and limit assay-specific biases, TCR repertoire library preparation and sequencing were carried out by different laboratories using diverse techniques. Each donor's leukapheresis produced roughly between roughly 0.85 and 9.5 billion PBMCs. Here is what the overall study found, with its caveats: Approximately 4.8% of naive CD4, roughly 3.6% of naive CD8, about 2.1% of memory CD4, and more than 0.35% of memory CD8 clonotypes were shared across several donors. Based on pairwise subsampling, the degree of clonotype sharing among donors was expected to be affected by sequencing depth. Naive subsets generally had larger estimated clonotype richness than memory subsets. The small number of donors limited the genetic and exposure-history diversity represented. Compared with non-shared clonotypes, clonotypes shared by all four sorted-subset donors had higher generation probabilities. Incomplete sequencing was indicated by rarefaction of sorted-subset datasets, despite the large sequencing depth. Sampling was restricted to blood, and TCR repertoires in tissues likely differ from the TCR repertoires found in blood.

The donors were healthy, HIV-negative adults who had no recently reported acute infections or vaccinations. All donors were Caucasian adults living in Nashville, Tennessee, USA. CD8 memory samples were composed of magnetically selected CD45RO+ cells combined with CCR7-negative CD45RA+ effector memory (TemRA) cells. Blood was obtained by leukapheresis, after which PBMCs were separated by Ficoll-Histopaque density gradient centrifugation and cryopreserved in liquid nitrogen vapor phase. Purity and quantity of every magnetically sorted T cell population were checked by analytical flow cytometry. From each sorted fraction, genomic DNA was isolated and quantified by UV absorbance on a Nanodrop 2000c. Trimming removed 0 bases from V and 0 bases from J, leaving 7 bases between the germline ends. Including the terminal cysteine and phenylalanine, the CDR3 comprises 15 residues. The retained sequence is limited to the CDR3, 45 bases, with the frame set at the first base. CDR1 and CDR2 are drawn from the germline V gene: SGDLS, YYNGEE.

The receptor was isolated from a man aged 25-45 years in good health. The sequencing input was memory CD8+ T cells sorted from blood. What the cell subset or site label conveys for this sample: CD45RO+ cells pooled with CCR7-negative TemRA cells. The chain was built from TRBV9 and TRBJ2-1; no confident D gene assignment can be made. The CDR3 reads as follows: CASSVGVSSYNEQFF. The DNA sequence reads TGTGCCAGCAGCGTAGGGGTTAGCTCCTACAATGAGCAGTTCTTC.